The 18 T cell receptor beta chains in this list originate from one sample, sequenced in a study of cytomegalovirus exposure and HLA in healthy donors. This PCR relied on a set of 60 Vbeta primers and 13 Jbeta primers. Method: immunoSEQ multiplex PCR; TCRdb's copy keeps in-frame clones and lacks some. The data hold about 200,000 clones, with around 80% observed a single time. The sequencing sample was made of PBMCs. All receptors come from a man in his forties or fifties in good health and CMV-seronegative.

The chain has TRBV9 and TRBJ1-3; D gene ambiguous. V was trimmed by 7 bases and J by 1 base, leaving 9 bases between them. Germline CDR1 is SGDLS and CDR2 is YYNGEE. This CDR3 comprises 13 residues. CDR3 region: CASGGWSGNTIYF. The CDR3 region has the DNA TGTGCCAGCGGAGGGTGGTCTGGAAACACCATATATTTT.

The J gene is TRBJ2-3, the V gene TRBV2; D may be TRBD2 (5 bases). The germline CDR1 and CDR2 sequences are SNHLY and FYNNEI. The CDR3 contains 15 residues. Trimming took off 6 bases at V and 9 bases at J, with 22 bases between the two ends. As DNA, the CDR3 is TGTGCCAGCAGGGCCCTAGCAATTGACAAGATGACGCAGTATTTT. This codes for CASRALAIDKMTQYF. Using reference TRBV2 and TRBJ2-3 for the parts outside the CDR3, the full variable domain is EPEVTQTPSHQVTQMGQEVILRCVPISNHLYFYWYRQILGQKVEFLVSFYNNEISEKSEIFDDQFSVERPDGSNFTLKIRSTKLEDSAMYFCASRALAIDKMTQYFGPGTRLTVL.

The V gene is TRBV9, the J gene TRBJ1-1; D gene unclear. The V end lost 4 bases, the J end lost 2 bases, and 9 bases lay between the germline ends. The CDR3 length is 13 residues. The germline V gene has CDR1 SGDLS and CDR2 YYNGEE. CDR3 in amino acids: CASSPTANTEAFF. CDR3 nucleotide sequence: TGTGCCAGCAGCCCTACAGCTAACACTGAAGCTTTCTTT.

This clone has more than one count but fewer than ten. The CDR3 nucleotides read TGTGCCAGCAGCCAAGCCTACACTGAAGCTTTCTTT. Its translation: CASSQAYTEAFF. The V gene is TRBV4-2, the J gene TRBJ1-1; unclear D gene. Germline loops: CDR1 LGHNA, CDR2 YNFKEQ. The CDR3 has 12 amino acids. The germline V and J ends were trimmed by 1 base and 3 bases, with 3 bases remaining between them.

This chain joins TRBV4-1 and TRBJ1-3; TRBD1 aligns across 8 bases. Germline lookup yields CDR1 MGHRA and CDR2 YSYEKL. V was clipped by 1 base and J by 4 bases; unmatched bases: 9. There are 17 residues in the CDR3. CDR3: CASSQVSTGGRGNTIYF. Written as DNA, the CDR3 is TGCGCCAGCAGCCAAGTTTCCACAGGGGGTAGAGGAAACACCATATATTTT.

This chain uses TRBV19 with TRBJ2-7, with 7 bases that match TRBD1. With V trimmed by 2 bases and J by 3 bases, 4 bases remained unmatched. The CDR3 covers 14 residues. Germline V CDR1 and CDR2: LNHDA, SQIVND (reference sequence). This CDR3 is CASSIRGQHYEQYF. In DNA, the CDR3 is TGTGCCAGTAGTATAAGGGGACAGCACTACGAGCAGTACTTC.

The gene calls are TRBV4-3 and TRBJ1-2; D might be TRBD1 (6 bases). Germline CDR1 reads LGHNA; CDR2 reads YSLEER. The CDR3 is made up of 12 amino acids. Trimming removed 2 bases at V and 8 bases at J, with 9 bases between. The CDR3, as DNA: TGCGCCAGCAGCCAACAGGGGTTGGGCTACACCTTC. Its protein product is CASSQQGLGYTF.

The chain carries TRBV4-3 and TRBJ2-1, with 13 positions matching TRBD2. This CDR3 has 15 amino acids. CDR1 and CDR2 (germline): LGHNA, YSLEER. After removal of 4 bases from V and 4 bases from J, the junction contained 1 base not matched to a gene. CDR3 sequence (DNA): TGCGCCAGCAGCCCGGGACTAGCGGGATACAATGAGCAGTTCTTC. Amino acids: CASSPGLAGYNEQFF.

The gene calls are TRBV28 and TRBJ1-5; no firm D call. Trimming removed 5 bases at V and 6 bases at J, with 17 bases between. This CDR3 is 15 amino acids long. Germline V CDR1 and CDR2: MDHEN, SYDVKM. Here the CDR3 reads CASSTNRRPIQPQHF. CDR3 bases: TGTGCCAGCAGTACAAACCGGAGGCCTATTCAGCCCCAGCATTTT.

The chain carries TRBV7-2 and TRBJ2-2; 7 bases align to TRBD2. The CDR3 covers 16 residues. V was clipped by 3 bases and J by 4 bases; unmatched bases: 8. Germline V gene sequence: CDR1 SGHTA, CDR2 FQGNSA. This CDR3 is CASSLGSGAFTGELFF. CDR3 bases: TGTGCCAGCAGCTTGGGGAGCGGGGCGTTCACCGGGGAGCTGTTTTTT.

The chain links TRBV7-2 to TRBJ2-7, with 7 bases fitting TRBD2. Germline CDR1 reads SGHTA; CDR2 reads FQGNSA. The CDR3 totals 16 residues. The J segment lost 0 bases and the V segment lost 5 bases, leaving 10 bases of the junction unmatched. The CDR3 DNA follows: TGTGCCAGCAGCCCCTCGGGGGGAGCGGTCTCCTACGAGCAGTACTTC. This sequence encodes CASSPSGGAVSYEQYF.

Regarding this clone: Other DNA sequences of this sample code for an identical CDR3. The chain couples TRBV9 to TRBJ2-7, with 9 bases lining up with TRBD2. The V gene's germline CDR1 is SGDLS and CDR2 YYNGEE. Germline trimming cut 4 bases from V and 7 bases from J; bases unmatched to any gene: 12. This CDR3 comprises 15 residues. The DNA of the CDR3 is TGTGCCAGCAGCCCACCGGGACTAGCAGGGGTTGAGCAGTACTTC. It encodes CASSPPGLAGVEQYF.

Details on this clone: This sample includes further DNA sequences coding for the same CDR3. V usage is TRBV20-1 and J usage is TRBJ2-7, with D possibly matching TRBD1 (6 bases). Trimming shortened V by 6 bases and J by 3 bases, and 9 bases separated the two germline ends. Germline V gene lookup returns CDR1 DFQATT and CDR2 SNEGSKA (reference sequence). This CDR3 has 11 residues. CDR3: CSATTGYEQYF. The DNA for the CDR3 is TGCAGTGCCACGACAGGCTACGAGCAGTACTTC.

The gene calls are TRBV4-2 and TRBJ2-7; maybe TRBD2 (5 bases). Per the germline V gene, CDR1 is LGHNA and CDR2 is YNFKEQ. There are 16 residues in the CDR3. V dropped 4 bases and J dropped 0 bases, with 16 bases sitting between them. As DNA, the CDR3 is TGTGCCAGCAGCCCTGAAGTGGGGAGATCCTCCTACGAGCAGTACTTC. It is translated as CASSPEVGRSSYEQYF.

In its sample, this clone was seen a few times. The chain recombines TRBV7-3 with TRBJ2-7, with D tentatively TRBD2 (6 bases). The CDR3 extends over 15 amino acids. V lost 2 bases and J 1 base, leaving 12 bases between the germline ends. Looked up from germline, CDR1 is SGHTA and CDR2 is FQGTGA. CDR3 sequence reads: CASSLGGTSSYEQYF. DNA of the CDR3: TGTGCCAGCAGCTTAGGCGGGACGTCTTCCTACGAGCAGTACTTC.

The chain combines TRBV19 with TRBJ2-5; TRBD2 aligns across 13 bases. V dropped 1 base and J dropped 5; count of bases not matched to a gene: 4. The CDR3 has 16 amino acids. The germline CDR1 and CDR2 sequences are LNHDA and SQIVND (reference sequence). The CDR3 coding sequence is TGTGCCAGTAGTATAGGACTAGCGGGGGGCCCGGAGACCCAGTACTTC. Translation: CASSIGLAGGPETQYF.

The V gene is TRBV15, the J gene TRBJ2-7, with a weak D call TRBD2 (6 bases). Germline lookup yields CDR1 LNHNV and CDR2 YYDKDF (reference sequence). The germline V and J ends were trimmed by 0 bases and 2 bases, with 11 bases remaining between them. The CDR3 runs to 15 residues. CDR3 DNA sequence: TGTGCCACCAGCAGAGAGGGCGGGAAAACCTACGAGCAGTACTTC. It encodes CATSREGGKTYEQYF.

V and J are TRBV7-8 and TRBJ1-3, with TRBD1 matching over 9 bases. This CDR3 contains 20 residues. Germline lookup yields CDR1 SGHVS and CDR2 FQNEAQ. V trimming: 2 bases; J trimming: 3 bases; junction bases outside the gene matches: 17. CDR3 amino acids: CASSLRTATLDRGGGNTIYF. In DNA form, the CDR3 reads TGTGCCAGCAGCTTAAGGACAGCGACTTTGGACAGGGGAGGTGGAAACACCATATATTTT.